The present T cell receptor beta chain was sequenced within a study of Graves' ophthalmopathy and Graves' hyperthyroidism. RNA transcripts yielded amplified TCR beta CDR3 regions. HTBI primers were used in a first-round RT-PCR, which preceded a second-round multiplex PCR. Each CDR3 protein is one row after TCRdb ran MiXCR on the multiplex PCR reads. The table lists hundreds of thousands of distinct CDR3 sequences, under 50% of them singletons. All donors with ophthalmopathy were recorded as having moderate-to-severe activity, CAS ≥3, NOSPECS ≥4 and a duration under 3 months. Researchers turned away patients with other autoimmune diseases, uncontrolled infections, pregnancy or lactation. CDR3 length: 15 amino acids. Germline loops: CDR1 KGHDR, CDR2 SFDVKD. Concerning this clonotype: A much larger clone differs from this one at a single base, so this may be a read error.

This clonotype originated in an adult man with Graves' ophthalmopathy. Specimen: peripheral blood. V usage is TRBV24-1 and J usage is TRBJ2-7; 7 bases line up with TRBD1. CDR3 sequence reads: CATSGKTGTYETQSF. CDR3 coding DNA: TGTGCCACCAGTGGAAAGACAGGGACGTACGAGACCCAGTCCTTC.